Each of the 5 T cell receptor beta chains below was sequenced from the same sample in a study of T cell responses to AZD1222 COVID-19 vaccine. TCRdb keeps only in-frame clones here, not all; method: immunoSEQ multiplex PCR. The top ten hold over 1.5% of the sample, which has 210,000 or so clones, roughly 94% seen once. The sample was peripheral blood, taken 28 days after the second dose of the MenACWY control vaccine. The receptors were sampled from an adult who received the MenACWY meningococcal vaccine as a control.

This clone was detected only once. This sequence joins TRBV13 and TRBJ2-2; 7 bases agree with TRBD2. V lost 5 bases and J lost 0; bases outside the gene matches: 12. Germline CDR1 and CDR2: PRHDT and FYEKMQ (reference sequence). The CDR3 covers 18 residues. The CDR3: CASSNTRSGDANTGELFF. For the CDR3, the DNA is TGTGCCAGCAGCAACACAAGGAGCGGGGACGCGAACACCGGGGAGCTGTTTTTT.

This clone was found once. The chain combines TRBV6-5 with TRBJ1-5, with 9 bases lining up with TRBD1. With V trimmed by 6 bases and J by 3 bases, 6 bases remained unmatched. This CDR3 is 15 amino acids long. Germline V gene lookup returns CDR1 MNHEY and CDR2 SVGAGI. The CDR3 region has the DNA TGTGCCAGCAGCCGGACAGGGGACGCCAATCAGCCCCAGCATTTT. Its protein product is CASSRTGDANQPQHF.

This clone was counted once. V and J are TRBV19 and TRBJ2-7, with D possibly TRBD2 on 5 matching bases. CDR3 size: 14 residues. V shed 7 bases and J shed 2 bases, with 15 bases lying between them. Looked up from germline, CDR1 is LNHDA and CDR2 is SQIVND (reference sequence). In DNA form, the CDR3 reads TGTGCCAGTACCGAGACCGTCGGGACCTACGAGCAGTACTTC. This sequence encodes CASTETVGTYEQYF.

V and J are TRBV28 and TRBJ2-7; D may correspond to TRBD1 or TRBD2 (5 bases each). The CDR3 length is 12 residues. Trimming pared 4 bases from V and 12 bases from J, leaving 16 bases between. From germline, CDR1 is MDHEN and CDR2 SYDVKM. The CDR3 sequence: CASSSGTPGGYF. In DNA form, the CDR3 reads TGTGCCAGCAGTTCAGGGACGCCCGGCGGGTACTTC.

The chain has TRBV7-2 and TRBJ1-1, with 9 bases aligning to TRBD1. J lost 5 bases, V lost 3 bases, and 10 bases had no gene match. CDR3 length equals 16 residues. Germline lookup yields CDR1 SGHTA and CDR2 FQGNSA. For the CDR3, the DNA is TGTGCCAGCAGCTTGGACCCACAGGGGGCGCAAACTGAAGCTTTCTTT. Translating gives CASSLDPQGAQTEAFF.